Shown below are 24 T cell receptor beta chains from a single sample sequenced in a study of OX40 agonist ivuxolimab in advanced cancers. TCRdb's table, derived via immunoSEQ multiplex PCR, lists solely in-frame clones and lacks some. Of around 98,000 clones listed, 87% are singletons. Sequencing was performed on CD4+ or CD8+ T cells sorted from blood, taken in a trial of the OX40 agonist ivuxolimab. All receptors derive from an adult with an advanced solid tumor such as melanoma, head and neck, liver or kidney cancer.

The rearrangement uses TRBV5-6 and TRBJ1-6; no definite D call. The V end lost 4 bases, the J end lost 0 bases, and 20 bases lay between the germline ends. Germline CDR1 SGHDT, CDR2 YYEEEE. The CDR3 sequence is 19 residues long. The CDR3 DNA is TGTGCCAGCAGCACCTCATCTTGGGCGAGGAGCTCCTATAATTCACCCCTCCACTTT. Translating gives CASSTSSWARSSYNSPLHF.

The chain is built from TRBV6-5 and TRBJ1-2; TRBD1 matches 8 bases. After removal of 5 bases from V and 3 bases from J, the junction contained 2 bases not matched to a gene. The CDR3 length is 13 residues. CDR1 is MNHEY, CDR2 SVGAGI, per germline. CDR3 sequence reads: CASSRGQDYGYTF. The CDR3 coding sequence is TGTGCCAGCAGTCGGGGACAGGACTATGGCTACACCTTC.

The chain links TRBV1 to TRBJ2-6; the table assigns TRBD2, which was not confirmed against the DNA. TRBV1 is termed a pseudogene. The CDR3 consists of 19 residues. Here the CDR3 reads CTSSLRLAGASSGANVLTF. CDR3 nucleotide sequence: TGCACCAGCAGTCTAAGACTAGCGGGGGCGAGCTCTGGGGCCAACGTCCTGACTTTC.

The V call is TRBV5-1, the J call TRBJ1-2; D is perhaps TRBD1 (5 bases). Germline CDR1 is SGHRS and CDR2 is YFSETQ. V dropped 2 bases and J dropped 8 bases, with 10 bases sitting between them. The CDR3 has 12 residues. CDR3 DNA sequence: TGCGCCAGCAGCTTAGGGACGGAGGGCTACACCTTC. Residues: CASSLGTEGYTF.

V usage is TRBV6-5 and J usage is TRBJ1-2; tentative D call: TRBD1 (5 bases). V lost 6 bases and J lost 4, with 15 bases in between. CDR1 and CDR2 from the germline V gene are MNHEY and SVGAGI. The CDR3 contains 14 residues. The chain's CDR3 is CASRPGQLRYGYTF. In DNA, the CDR3 is TGTGCCAGCAGACCCGGACAATTGCGCTATGGCTACACCTTC.

The rearrangement links TRBV6-4 to TRBJ1-5, with D uncertain. The CDR3 consists of 12 residues. Germline V gives CDR1 MRHNA, CDR2 SNTAGT. Deletions cut 9 bases from V and 6 bases from J, with 12 bases between. The CDR3, as DNA: TGTGCCAGTGACTGGATTAGTCAGCCCCAGCATTTT. Its protein product is CASDWISQPQHF.

The J gene is TRBJ1-2, the V gene TRBV19; TRBD1 might be the D (6 bases). The CDR3 covers 15 residues. Germline loops: CDR1 LNHDA, CDR2 SQIVND (reference sequence). V lost 5 bases to trimming and J lost 2 bases, with 15 bases between them. CDR3 protein: CASSGGTRGNYGYTF. The CDR3 DNA reads TGTGCCAGTAGTGGGGGGACTAGGGGGAACTATGGCTACACCTTC.

V usage is TRBV10-3 and J usage is TRBJ1-3, with D maybe TRBD1 (5 bases). This CDR3 spans 16 amino acids. V was pared by 7 bases and J by 0 bases, with 16 bases between. Germline V gene lookup returns CDR1 ENHRY and CDR2 SYGVKD. CDR3 protein: CAIKPGRGSSGNTIYF. Written as DNA, the CDR3 is TGTGCCATCAAGCCCGGAAGGGGCTCCTCTGGAAACACCATATATTTT.

CDR3 in DNA: TGTGCCAGCAGCCAAGCACCAGGGGAAGGGGGTAGCAATCAGCCCCAGCATTTT. Translating gives CASSQAPGEGGSNQPQHF. The chain employs TRBV4-2 and TRBJ1-5; a weak D match, TRBD1 (6 bases). The CDR3 is 18 amino acids. CDR1 is LGHNA, CDR2 YNFKEQ, per germline. Trimming took off 1 base at V and 0 bases at J, with 16 bases between the two ends.

The V and J genes are TRBV10-3 and TRBJ2-7, with D tentatively TRBD2 (6 bases). The germline V gene encodes CDR1 ENHRY and CDR2 SYGVKD. The CDR3 is 14 amino acids. The germline V and J ends were trimmed by 5 bases and 2 bases, with 13 bases remaining between them. In DNA form, the CDR3 reads TGTGCCATCAGTATCCCGGGACTCGCCTACGAGCAGTACTTC. Amino acid sequence: CAISIPGLAYEQYF.

This rearrangement joins TRBV6-6 to TRBJ2-1; D may be TRBD1 (6 bases). Germline V gene data show CDR1 as MNHNY and CDR2 as SVGAGI (reference sequence). The CDR3 spans 11 residues. Trimming stripped 5 bases from V and 11 bases from J, with 10 bases between. CDR3 sequence reads: CASSRRDKQFF. In DNA, the CDR3 is TGTGCCAGCAGTCGCCGGGACAAGCAGTTCTTC.

As to this clone: Germline and junction disagree at one end, which may indicate a read error. The chain recombines TRBV7-6 with TRBJ1-3, with D unclear. Germline CDR1 SGHVS, CDR2 FNYEAQ. This CDR3 has 12 residues. CDR3 sequence: CASSYDGDTIYF. DNA of the CDR3: TGTGCCAGCAGCTACGATGGAGACACCATATATTTT.

This clone has a single count. J is TRBJ2-7 and V is TRBV11-2, with 8 bases fitting TRBD2. The V gene end was trimmed by 6 bases and the J gene end by 4 bases; junction bases not matched to a gene: 11. Germline-derived CDR1 and CDR2 are SGHAT and FQNNGV. This CDR3 region has 15 residues. DNA for the CDR3: TGTGCCAGCAGTCCGGGACTAGTGAATAAGTACGAGCAGTACTTC. It translates to CASSPGLVNKYEQYF. The whole variable domain, remainder taken from reference TRBV11-2 and TRBJ2-7, is EAGVAQSPRYKIIEKRQSVAFWCNPISGHATLYWYQQILGQGPKLLIQFQNNGVVDDSQLPKDRFSAERLKGVDSTLKIQPAKLEDSAVYLCASSPGLVNKYEQYFGPGTRLTVT.

Comments on this clone: Here the CDR3 omits its conserved ending phenylalanine or tryptophan, so a read error is the likely source. This chain uses TRBV5-6 with TRBJ1-6, with D uncertain. Trimming took 0 bases from V and 7 from J, leaving 5 bases between them. The CDR3 spans 13 residues. The germline V gene encodes CDR1 SGHDT and CDR2 YYEEEE. The CDR3 DNA reads TGTGCCAGCAGCTTGGAAAGGAATTCACCCCTCCACCTT. This encodes CASSLERNSPLHL.

The chain has TRBV28 and TRBJ2-5; 7 nucleotides agree with TRBD1. The end of the DNA fits TRBJ2-7 better, so the J call may be wrong. The CDR3 is made up of 15 amino acids. The V gene's germline CDR1 is MDHEN and CDR2 SYDVKM. In DNA, the CDR3 is TGTGCCAGCAGCTTTACGGGACAGCTTTCCTACGAGCAGTACTTC. Translation: CASSFTGQLSYEQYF.

The chain has TRBV6-1 and TRBJ2-1; a weak D match, TRBD1 (6 bases). The CDR3 contains 13 residues. The germline CDR1 and CDR2 sequences are MNHNS and SASEGT. V lost 7 bases to trimming and J lost 2 bases, with 9 bases between them. This CDR3 is CASKDRAYNEQFF. The CDR3 DNA follows: TGTGCCAGCAAGGACAGAGCCTACAATGAGCAGTTCTTC.

The rearrangement joins TRBV6-5 to TRBJ2-7; the match to TRBD1 covers 8 bases. The CDR3 loop spans 15 amino acids. Germline lookup yields CDR1 MNHEY and CDR2 SVGAGI. Trimming at V came to 2 bases and at J to 5 bases, leaving 8 bases not matched to a gene. CDR3 nucleotides: TGTGCCAGCAGTTACGTCGGACAGGGTAGAGACGAGCAGTACTTC. Protein sequence: CASSYVGQGRDEQYF.

The count of this clone is one. The chain joins TRBV19 to TRBJ1-5, with a tentative D call TRBD1 (6 bases). Trimming removed 0 bases from V and 1 base from J, with 16 bases in between. The CDR3 contains 18 residues. Per the germline V gene, CDR1 is LNHDA and CDR2 is SQIVND (reference sequence). This chain's CDR3 is CASSIDRGDLASNQPQHF. Here the CDR3 DNA reads TGTGCCAGTAGTATAGATAGGGGGGATTTAGCAAGCAATCAGCCCCAGCATTTT. Filled out from reference TRBV19 and TRBJ1-5, the complete variable domain reads DGGITQSPKYLFRKEGQNVTLSCEQNLNHDAMYWYRQDPGQGLRLIYYSQIVNDFQKGDIAEGYSVSREKKESFPLTVTSAQKNPTAFYLCASSIDRGDLASNQPQHFGDGTRLSIL.

This clone has a handful of counts. The CDR3 region is CASSLVGQGYEQYF. The CDR3 nucleotides read TGTGCCAGCAGCTTGGTTGGGCAGGGCTACGAGCAGTACTTC. The V gene is TRBV5-6, the J gene TRBJ2-7; possibly TRBD1 for D (5 bases). V gave up 0 bases and J gave up 3 bases, with 10 bases separating them. The CDR3 sequence is 14 residues long. In germline, CDR1 is SGHDT, CDR2 YYEEEE.

The V and J genes are TRBV28 and TRBJ2-6, with TRBD1 as a possible D gene (6 bases). This CDR3 has 19 amino acids. V lost 5 bases and J lost 1, with 21 bases in between. Germline V gene sequence: CDR1 MDHEN, CDR2 SYDVKM. The CDR3 DNA follows: TGTGCCAGCAGTGCAACTCGTCGACAGGTTGCTTCTGGGGCCAACGTCCTGACTTTC. Amino acid sequence: CASSATRRQVASGANVLTF.

The chain couples TRBV2 to TRBJ2-1; D is tentatively TRBD1 or TRBD2 (6 bases each). Germline V CDR1 and CDR2: SNHLY, FYNNEI. V lost 6 bases to trimming and J lost 9 bases, with 12 bases between them. There are 12 residues in the CDR3. Written as DNA, the CDR3 is TGTGCCAGCAGCGTAGGAGGGGGTGAGCAGTTCTTC. This encodes CASSVGGGEQFF.

The J gene is TRBJ1-1, the V gene TRBV7-2; perhaps TRBD1 as D (5 bases). The CDR3 is made up of 15 amino acids. Trimming left V 0 bases short and J 0 bases short, with 8 bases between. Germline loops: CDR1 SGHTA, CDR2 FQGNSA. In DNA form, the CDR3 reads TGTGCCAGCAGCTTAGCGGGGCCGATGAACACTGAAGCTTTCTTT. Its translation: CASSLAGPMNTEAFF. The entire variable domain, with the rest obtained from reference TRBV7-2 and TRBJ1-1, is as follows: GAGVSQSPSNKVTEKGKDVELRCDPISGHTALYWYRQSLGQGLEFLIYFQGNSAPDKSGLPSDRFSAERTGGSVSTLTIQRTQQEDSAVYLCASSLAGPMNTEAFFGQGTRLTVV.

This chain uses TRBV7-9 with TRBJ2-5, with TRBD2 as a possible D gene (5 bases). CDR1 is SEHNR and CDR2 is FQNEAQ in the germline V gene (reference sequence). The CDR3 runs 14 residues. V lost 1 base to trimming and J lost 6 bases, with 12 bases between them. CDR3 nucleotides: TGTGCCAGCAGCTTAGTCCCTAGCCGGCAGACCCAGTACTTC. Translating gives CASSLVPSRQTQYF. Full variable domain (rest looked up from reference TRBV7-9 and TRBJ2-5): DTGVSQNPRHKITKRGQNVTFRCDPISEHNRLYWYRQTLGQGPEFLTYFQNEAQLEKSRLLSDRFSAERPKGSFSTLEIQRTEQGDSAMYLCASSLVPSRQTQYFGPGTRLLVL.

The chain uses TRBV5-6 and TRBJ2-7; D unclear. The ends were cut back, 1 base at V and 2 bases at J, with 10 bases in the middle. Germline assignment: CDR1 SGHDT and CDR2 YYEEEE. CDR3 length equals 14 residues. The CDR3 reads CASSLYRQTYEQYF. CDR3 coding DNA: TGTGCCAGCAGCTTGTATCGGCAGACCTACGAGCAGTACTTC.